These T cell receptor beta chains were read from a single sample in a study of regulatory T cells in long-lasting Graves disease. TCRdb recomputed calls from the multiplex PCR reads with MiXCR, one row per CDR3 protein. The sample lists more than 300,000 distinct CDR3 sequences; approximately 25% were seen once. The material was peripheral blood mononuclear cells (PBMCs), obtained when the disease was refractory, from a patient treated with antithyroid drugs. These receptor sequences come from a woman aged 40 to 50 with Graves disease. The CDR3 runs from the conserved cysteine through the conserved F or W. Each record gives: V gene, clone size, D gene, J gene, CDR3 DNA, CDR3 protein. D genes are given only for firm matches. Only some rows state a clone size, as once, few, many or a class for expanded clones.

v_call: TRBV5-1; clone_size: few; d_call: -; j_call: TRBJ1-1; cdr3_nt: TGCGCCAGCAGCTTGGCCTGGGGTAACAGCATGAACACTGAAGCTTTCTTT; cdr3_aa: CASSLAWGNSMNTEAFF
v_call: TRBV12-3/TRBV12-4; clone_size: -; d_call: -; j_call: TRBJ2-7; cdr3_nt: TGTGCCGGCAGTTTAAACCTAGCGTGGTTCTACGAGCAGTACTTC; cdr3_aa: CAGSLNLAWFYEQYF
v_call: TRBV29-1; clone_size: few; d_call: TRBD2; j_call: TRBJ2-7; cdr3_nt: TGCAGCGTTCACGCCCCGGGACTAGCGGGAGTCGGTCGCTACGAGCAGTACTTC; cdr3_aa: CSVHAPGLAGVGRYEQYF
v_call: TRBV10-3; clone_size: many; d_call: -; j_call: TRBJ1-1; cdr3_nt: TGTGCCATCAGTGAGGATCCCAAAGTCCCTGAAGCTTTCTTT; cdr3_aa: CAISEDPKVPEAFF
v_call: TRBV9; clone_size: many; d_call: -; j_call: TRBJ1-4; cdr3_nt: TGTGCCAGCAGCCCGGAGGACAGACTCAATGAAAAACTGTTTTTT; cdr3_aa: CASSPEDRLNEKLFF
v_call: TRBV27; clone_size: -; d_call: -; j_call: TRBJ2-7; cdr3_nt: TGTGCCAGCAGGGAAGGTGCGGGAGGACAGGACGAGCAGTACTTC; cdr3_aa: CASREGAGGQDEQYF
v_call: TRBV28; clone_size: -; d_call: -; j_call: TRBJ1-5; cdr3_nt: TGTGCCAGCAGTTTGACAGACCATAGCAATCAGCCCCAGCATTTT; cdr3_aa: CASSLTDHSNQPQHF
v_call: TRBV3-1; clone_size: -; d_call: -; j_call: TRBJ2-5; cdr3_nt: TGTGCCAGCAGCCACGTCGAGTGGTATGAAGAGACCCAGTACTTC; cdr3_aa: CASSHVEWYEETQYF
v_call: TRBV7-3; clone_size: many; d_call: TRBD2; j_call: TRBJ2-5; cdr3_nt: TGTGCCAGCAGCTCCGGACTAGCGGGATTTGAAGAGACCCAGTACTTC; cdr3_aa: CASSSGLAGFEETQYF
v_call: TRBV19; clone_size: -; d_call: -; j_call: TRBJ2-1; cdr3_nt: TGTGCCACCCGGCATGGATCCTACAATGAGCAGTTCTTC; cdr3_aa: CATRHGSYNEQFF
v_call: TRBV7-9; clone_size: -; d_call: TRBD2; j_call: TRBJ2-2; cdr3_nt: TGTGCCAGCATACCGGGAGGAGCGGGAGGGACCGGGGAGCTGTTTTTT; cdr3_aa: CASIPGGAGGTGELFF
v_call: TRBV20-1; clone_size: many; d_call: -; j_call: TRBJ1-1; cdr3_nt: TGCAGTGCTAAAGACTCCCAGGGATTCAAAGGGGACACTGAAGCTTTCTTT; cdr3_aa: CSAKDSQGFKGDTEAFF
v_call: TRBV7-9; clone_size: -; d_call: TRBD2; j_call: TRBJ2-7; cdr3_nt: TGTGCCAGCAGGCCCACTAGCGGGAGGTACTACGAGCAGTACTTC; cdr3_aa: CASRPTSGRYYEQYF
v_call: TRBV28; clone_size: -; d_call: -; j_call: TRBJ1-2; cdr3_nt: TGTGCCAGCAGTTTCCCTCGGACCTCTGGCGACTATGGCTACACCTTC; cdr3_aa: CASSFPRTSGDYGYTF
v_call: TRBV5-1; clone_size: few; d_call: -; j_call: TRBJ1-4; cdr3_nt: TGCGCCAGCAGCTTGGGGTCGGGGAGGTCTAATGAAAAACTGTTTTTT; cdr3_aa: CASSLGSGRSNEKLFF
v_call: TRBV11-1; clone_size: many; d_call: -; j_call: TRBJ2-5; cdr3_nt: TGTGCCAGCAGCTCGGCAGGGTCAGAGACCCAGTACTTC; cdr3_aa: CASSSAGSETQYF
v_call: TRBV9; clone_size: -; d_call: -; j_call: TRBJ2-5; cdr3_nt: TGTGCCAGCAGCGTTGGGGCCCGCTTTAAAGGAGAGACCCAGTACTTC; cdr3_aa: CASSVGARFKGETQYF
v_call: TRBV2; clone_size: many; d_call: -; j_call: TRBJ1-1; cdr3_nt: TGTGCCAGCCATCCCAGGGACACGTTCTCTGAAGCTTTCTTT; cdr3_aa: CASHPRDTFSEAFF
v_call: TRBV10-3; clone_size: -; d_call: -; j_call: TRBJ2-5; cdr3_nt: TGTGCCATCGGGGTAGCGGAGCAAGAGACCCAGTACTTC; cdr3_aa: CAIGVAEQETQYF
v_call: TRBV4-1; clone_size: few; d_call: -; j_call: TRBJ1-1; cdr3_nt: TGCGCCAGCAGCCAATTGGGGGGCGGCACTGAAGCTTTCTTT; cdr3_aa: CASSQLGGGTEAFF
v_call: TRBV28; clone_size: many; d_call: TRBD1; j_call: TRBJ1-5; cdr3_nt: TGTGCCAGCAGTTACCCCGGGACAGGGAATCAGCCCCAGCATTTT; cdr3_aa: CASSYPGTGNQPQHF
v_call: TRBV27; clone_size: many; d_call: -; j_call: TRBJ1-6; cdr3_nt: TGTGCCAGCAGGCCAGGAGGGTATTCACCCCTCCACTTT; cdr3_aa: CASRPGGYSPLHF
v_call: TRBV2; clone_size: many; d_call: -; j_call: TRBJ1-1; cdr3_nt: TGTGCCAGCAGTGACTCCAGGCTTGTATGGGCTGAAGCTTTCTTT; cdr3_aa: CASSDSRLVWAEAFF
v_call: TRBV6-2/TRBV6-3; clone_size: few; d_call: -; j_call: TRBJ2-6; cdr3_nt: TGTGCCAGCAGTTACTCGGGCAGGGGGGGCTCTGGGGCCAACGTCCTGACTTTC; cdr3_aa: CASSYSGRGGSGANVLTF
v_call: TRBV7-2; clone_size: -; d_call: TRBD2; j_call: TRBJ2-1; cdr3_nt: TGTGCCAGCAGCTTACCTAGCGGGAGGGCCGACGTATCCTACAATGAGCAGTTCTTC; cdr3_aa: CASSLPSGRADVSYNEQFF
v_call: TRBV11-2; clone_size: -; d_call: -; j_call: TRBJ2-2; cdr3_nt: TGTGCCAGCAGATTCCTGGGGGGGGCATTAGGGGAGCTGTTTTTT; cdr3_aa: CASRFLGGALGELFF
v_call: TRBV9; clone_size: -; d_call: -; j_call: TRBJ1-4; cdr3_nt: TGTGCCAGCAGCGTAGGGCGAGGGTCCGGGGAACTGTTTTTT; cdr3_aa: CASSVGRGSGELFF
v_call: TRBV28; clone_size: few; d_call: TRBD2; j_call: TRBJ2-1; cdr3_nt: TGTGCCAGCAGTTCGGTTAGCGGGGGTTTGAGGGGGATCTTC; cdr3_aa: CASSSVSGGLRGIF
v_call: TRBV2; clone_size: few; d_call: TRBD2; j_call: TRBJ2-1; cdr3_nt: TGTGCCAGAACCGACTTAGCGGGCCAGTACAATGAGCAGTTCTTC; cdr3_aa: CARTDLAGQYNEQFF
v_call: TRBV20-1; clone_size: -; d_call: -; j_call: TRBJ1-5; cdr3_nt: TGCAGTGCTAGAGATCTGACGGAGAGTTATAGCAATCAGCCCCAGCATTTT; cdr3_aa: CSARDLTESYSNQPQHF
v_call: TRBV20-1; clone_size: few; d_call: TRBD1; j_call: TRBJ2-7; cdr3_nt: TGCAGTGAGAACAGGGGGTTGTCCTACGAGCAGTACTTC; cdr3_aa: CSENRGLSYEQYF
v_call: TRBV20-1; clone_size: many; d_call: -; j_call: TRBJ2-6; cdr3_nt: TGCAGTGCTAGAGATGCAGGGGGGTCTGGGGCCAACGTCCTGACTTTC; cdr3_aa: CSARDAGGSGANVLTF
v_call: TRBV2; clone_size: many; d_call: TRBD1; j_call: TRBJ1-4; cdr3_nt: TGTGCCAGCAGTGTACAGGGGAACGGTGAAAAACTGTTTTTT; cdr3_aa: CASSVQGNGEKLFF
v_call: TRBV25-1; clone_size: few; d_call: -; j_call: TRBJ2-5; cdr3_nt: TGTGCCAGCAGTGACGGCTCTCCTAGGGAGACCCAGTACTTC; cdr3_aa: CASSDGSPRETQYF
v_call: TRBV19; clone_size: -; d_call: -; j_call: TRBJ1-5; cdr3_nt: TGTGCCAGTAGTGGGGGCGGAGAGCCCCAGCATTTT; cdr3_aa: CASSGGGEPQHF
v_call: TRBV27; clone_size: many; d_call: -; j_call: TRBJ1-5; cdr3_nt: TGTGCCAGCAGACAACTAGGACAGACTGAGCATTTT; cdr3_aa: CASRQLGQTEHF
v_call: TRBV7-9; clone_size: many; d_call: -; j_call: TRBJ2-7; cdr3_nt: TGTGCCAGCAGCCGAGCATCCATGTCCTACGAGCAGTACTTC; cdr3_aa: CASSRASMSYEQYF
v_call: TRBV19; clone_size: -; d_call: -; j_call: TRBJ2-2; cdr3_nt: TGTGCCAGTAGTAATTGGGAGAACACCGGGGAGCTGTTTTTT; cdr3_aa: CASSNWENTGELFF
v_call: TRBV30; clone_size: -; d_call: -; j_call: TRBJ1-4; cdr3_nt: TGTGCCTGGACAGCTGAGCGTGGCTTTGATGAAAAACTGTTTTTT; cdr3_aa: CAWTAERGFDEKLFF
v_call: TRBV28; clone_size: many; d_call: TRBD1; j_call: TRBJ2-7; cdr3_nt: TGTGCCAGCAGTTTTATTCTCGGGACAGGGCCAGCCGAGCAGTACTTC; cdr3_aa: CASSFILGTGPAEQYF
v_call: TRBV28; clone_size: many; d_call: -; j_call: TRBJ1-6; cdr3_nt: TGTGCCAGCAGTTTACGGGGGTACTATAATTCACCCCTCCACTTT; cdr3_aa: CASSLRGYYNSPLHF
v_call: TRBV28; clone_size: few; d_call: -; j_call: TRBJ2-3; cdr3_nt: TGTGCCAGCGGTTCGACGGGGGACACCTCCACAGATACGCAGTATTTT; cdr3_aa: CASGSTGDTSTDTQYF
v_call: TRBV12-3/TRBV12-4; clone_size: many; d_call: TRBD1; j_call: TRBJ1-1; cdr3_nt: TGTGCCAGCAGTCCTACCGGGACAGGGAGGGCTTTCTTT; cdr3_aa: CASSPTGTGRAFF
v_call: TRBV27; clone_size: -; d_call: -; j_call: TRBJ1-5; cdr3_nt: TGTGCCAGCAGGGACGGTGATAGCAATCAGCCCCAGCATTTT; cdr3_aa: CASRDGDSNQPQHF
v_call: TRBV28; clone_size: -; d_call: -; j_call: TRBJ2-1; cdr3_nt: TGTGCCAGCACCGACTCGACTAGTTTAGCCTCCTACAATGAGCAGTTCTTC; cdr3_aa: CASTDSTSLASYNEQFF
v_call: TRBV11-2; clone_size: many; d_call: -; j_call: TRBJ1-1; cdr3_nt: TGTGCCAGCAGCTTAGTCGGGCAGGGGTCCACTGAAGCTTTCTTT; cdr3_aa: CASSLVGQGSTEAFF
v_call: TRBV20-1; clone_size: few; d_call: -; j_call: TRBJ1-6; cdr3_nt: TGCAGTGCTAGAGGGACAGCTAATTCACCCCTCCACTTT; cdr3_aa: CSARGTANSPLHF
v_call: TRBV29-1; clone_size: many; d_call: -; j_call: TRBJ2-2; cdr3_nt: TGCAGCGCCCCGGGTGGAGCGAGCACCGGGGAGCTGTTTTTT; cdr3_aa: CSAPGGASTGELFF
v_call: TRBV7-9; clone_size: many; d_call: -; j_call: TRBJ2-7; cdr3_nt: TGTGCCAGCAGCTTAGTCGCCGGGTACGAGCAGTACTTC; cdr3_aa: CASSLVAGYEQYF
v_call: TRBV10-3; clone_size: few; d_call: TRBD2; j_call: TRBJ2-7; cdr3_nt: TGTGCCACCGGTAGCGGGAGACCTCTCTCCTACGAGCAGTGCTTC; cdr3_aa: CATGSGRPLSYEQCF
v_call: TRBV7-8; clone_size: few; d_call: -; j_call: TRBJ2-2; cdr3_nt: TGTGCCAGCAGCTTAGTTCGGCTCCCACCCTACGGCGGGGAGCTGTTTTTT; cdr3_aa: CASSLVRLPPYGGELFF
v_call: TRBV12-5; clone_size: many; d_call: TRBD1; j_call: TRBJ1-4; cdr3_nt: TGTGCTAGTGGGGACAGGAGCTCAACTAATGAAAAACTGTTTTTT; cdr3_aa: CASGDRSSTNEKLFF
v_call: TRBV28; clone_size: -; d_call: -; j_call: TRBJ2-4; cdr3_nt: TGTGCCAGCAGTTTAATTCGAGGACAGCTAGCCAAAAACATTCAGTACTTC; cdr3_aa: CASSLIRGQLAKNIQYF